These T cell receptor beta chains were read from a single sample in a study of cytomegalovirus exposure and HLA in healthy donors. Assay used: immunoSEQ multiplex PCR; TCRdb lists only in-frame clones, some missing. The table for this sample gives around 55,000 clones. Specimen: PBMCs. These receptors came from a man between 50 and 59 years old in good health and CMV-seropositive. CDR3s include the opening cysteine and the closing phenylalanine or tryptophan. D genes are given only for firm matches. Not all rows give a size; the values are once, few, many and, for expanded clones, a class.

>TRBV29-1|TRBJ1-3|-|-
TGCAGCGGGGGAGAATCTGGAAACACCATATATTTT
CSGGESGNTIYF
>TRBV4-3|TRBJ1-3|-|-
TGCGCCAGCAGCCAGGCAAGGAGGGGCTCTGGAAACACCATATATTTT
CASSQARRGSGNTIYF
>TRBV28|TRBJ1-2|-|TRBD1
TGTGCCAGCAGTAGAGGGGGCCAGGGATATGGCTACACCTTC
CASSRGGQGYGYTF
>TRBV4-3|TRBJ2-3|-|TRBD2
TGCGCCAGCAGCCAAGATAGGTGGCTAGCGGGAGTTCACACGCAGTATTTT
CASSQDRWLAGVHTQYF
>TRBV7-9|TRBJ2-7|-|-
TGTGCCAGCAGCTTAAATCAAGGAATAGGGGCCTACGAGCAGTACTTC
CASSLNQGIGAYEQYF
>TRBV28|TRBJ2-7|-|TRBD2
TGTGCCAGCAGTTTGGGAGGGGACTACGAGCAGTACTTC
CASSLGGDYEQYF
>TRBV10-3|TRBJ1-1|-|TRBD1
TGTGCCATCAGTGGACAGGGGGCGCCGGGCACTGAAGCTTTCTTT
CAISGQGAPGTEAFF
>TRBV5-5|TRBJ2-7|-|-
TGTGCCAGCAGCAAGGGGGATTCCTACGAGCAGTACTTC
CASSKGDSYEQYF
>TRBV5-6|TRBJ1-5|-|-
TGTGCCAGCAGCTTGGGGACAGTCAATCAGCCCCAGCATTTT
CASSLGTVNQPQHF
>TRBV4-2|TRBJ2-1|-|TRBD2
TGTGCCAGCAGCCAGCCCCCATGGAGGCGGGGGGGCGGAAATGAGCAGTTCTTC
CASSQPPWRRGGGNEQFF
>TRBV6-5|TRBJ2-7|medium-sized|-
TGTGCCAGCAGTTTCACAGGCGAGCAGTACTTC
CASSFTGEQYF
>TRBV27|TRBJ2-2|-|TRBD2
TGTGCCAGCAGATTAGCGGGAATGGGGGCCGGGGAGCTGTTTTTT
CASRLAGMGAGELFF
>TRBV6-5|TRBJ1-1|-|-
TGTGCCAGCAGTTACTCTTACGGTCTGGGGGGCACTGAAGCTTTCTTT
CASSYSYGLGGTEAFF
>TRBV7-2|TRBJ1-1|-|-
TGTGCCAGCAGCTTAGAAATTAGAAACACTGAAGCTTTCTTT
CASSLEIRNTEAFF
>TRBV7-8|TRBJ2-1|-|TRBD2
TGTGCCAGCAGGACTAGCGTTAGCTCCGACAATGAGCAGTTCTTC
CASRTSVSSDNEQFF
>TRBV7-2|TRBJ1-1|-|-
TGTGCCAGCAGCTTAGAAGAGCTGACGGGAGCTTTCTTT
CASSLEELTGAFF
>TRBV28|TRBJ1-2|-|TRBD1
TGTGCCAGCAGTTTACAGGGGGCAGGCTATGGCTACACCTTC
CASSLQGAGYGYTF
>TRBV27|TRBJ1-2|-|TRBD1
TGTGCCAGCAGTTTAAATTCCCCACTGCCCTCAGGAGGGGGTCGAGGGGGCGGCTATGGCTACACCTTC
CASSLNSPLPSGGGRGGGYGYTF
>TRBV5-6|TRBJ1-6|-|TRBD1
TGTGCCAGCAGCCGGACCGGGACAGGCGCTTCACCCCTCCACTTT
CASSRTGTGASPLHF
>TRBV28|TRBJ2-5|-|TRBD1
TGTGCCAGCAGTAGGACAGGGGAAGAGACCCAGTACTTC
CASSRTGEETQYF
>TRBV5-6|TRBJ1-3|-|-
TGTGCCAGCAGCTGGTGGTCTAAACAGGGCGTCTCTGGAAACACCATATATTTT
CASSWWSKQGVSGNTIYF
>TRBV27|TRBJ1-2|-|-
TGTGCCAGCAGCCTAACTAATGGTAACTATGGCTACACCTTC
CASSLTNGNYGYTF
>TRBV28|TRBJ2-1|-|TRBD2
TGTGCCAGCACAGTAGGGACAGTTAGCGGGAGGGGGCAGTTCTTC
CASTVGTVSGRGQFF
>TRBV10-3|TRBJ2-7|-|TRBD2
TGTGCCATCAGTGAGTTTAGCGGGAGGGCGAATGAGCAGTACTTC
CAISEFSGRANEQYF
>TRBV29-1|TRBJ2-5|-|TRBD1
TGCAGCGTTGGACCAGACAGGGAAGAGACCCAGTACTTC
CSVGPDREETQYF
>TRBV18|TRBJ1-6|-|-
TGTGCCAGCTCACCGGGGCGGTCAGATAATTCACCCCTCCACTTT
CASSPGRSDNSPLHF
>TRBV6-1|TRBJ2-5|-|-
TGTGCCAGCAGTGAACCCATGGGCAAAGAGACCCAGTACTTC
CASSEPMGKETQYF
>TRBV7-2|TRBJ2-7|-|-
TGTGCCAGCAGCCCCCCCTTCTTC
CASSPPFF
>TRBV7-9|TRBJ2-2|-|-
TGTGCCAGCAGCTTAGGGCCGAACCGCATGAACACCGGGGAGCTGTTTTTT
CASSLGPNRMNTGELFF
>TRBV6-5|TRBJ1-1|-|TRBD1
TGTGCCAGCAGGGGGACAGGGAGTGGGACTGAAGCTTTCTTT
CASRGTGSGTEAFF
>TRBV14|TRBJ2-6|-|-
TGTGCCAGCAGCCAACCCGTGGGGGGAGGAGGCTCTGGGGCCAACGTCCTGACTTTC
CASSQPVGGGGSGANVLTF
>TRBV19|TRBJ1-1|-|TRBD1
TGTGCCAGTAGTTTCGGGACAGGGTACACTGAAGCTTTCTTT
CASSFGTGYTEAFF
>TRBV30|TRBJ1-4|-|TRBD1
TGTGCCTGGAGGGGGACAGGGGAACTGTTTTTT
CAWRGTGELFF
>TRBV28|TRBJ1-1|-|-
TGTGCCAGCAGGCGGGGGGTTTTGGGAACTGAAGCTTTCTTT
CASRRGVLGTEAFF
>TRBV7-9|TRBJ1-1|-|TRBD1
TGTGCCAGCAGCAGTACAGGGGCAATTGAAGCTTTCTTT
CASSSTGAIEAFF
>TRBV4-3|TRBJ2-7|-|TRBD1
TGCGCCAGCAGCCCAAAGGAAGGGACAGGGCTCGAGCAGTACTTC
CASSPKEGTGLEQYF
>TRBV7-9|TRBJ2-6|-|TRBD1
TGTGCCGTCGGGGAGGGACAGGGCACCTCTGGGGCCAACGTCCTGACTTTC
CAVGEGQGTSGANVLTF
>TRBV2|TRBJ1-1|-|TRBD1
TGTGCCAGCGGACAGGGTATGAACACTGAAGCTTTCTTT
CASGQGMNTEAFF
>TRBV19|TRBJ2-7|-|TRBD2
TGTGCCAGTAGACCCCCCGGCGGGAGGGGGCACGAGCAGTACTTC
CASRPPGGRGHEQYF
>TRBV28|TRBJ2-7|-|-
TGTGCCAGCAGTTCAAGACTTTTACTTACCTACGAGCAGTACTTC
CASSSRLLLTYEQYF
>TRBV27|TRBJ1-2|-|-
TGTGCCAGCAGTTTCCGCAACGGTCCTAACTATGGCTACACCTTC
CASSFRNGPNYGYTF
>TRBV2|TRBJ1-4|-|-
TGTGCGGGGCAGGGGACTAATGAAAAACTGTTTTTT
CAGQGTNEKLFF
>TRBV9|TRBJ2-5|-|-
TGTGCCAGCAGCACGACAGGGAAGGCGCGGGGAGAGACCCAGTACTTC
CASSTTGKARGETQYF
>TRBV6-4|TRBJ2-3|-|TRBD2
TGTGCCAGCAGTGAGCGGGGGGGGGATACGCAGTATTTT
CASSERGGDTQYF